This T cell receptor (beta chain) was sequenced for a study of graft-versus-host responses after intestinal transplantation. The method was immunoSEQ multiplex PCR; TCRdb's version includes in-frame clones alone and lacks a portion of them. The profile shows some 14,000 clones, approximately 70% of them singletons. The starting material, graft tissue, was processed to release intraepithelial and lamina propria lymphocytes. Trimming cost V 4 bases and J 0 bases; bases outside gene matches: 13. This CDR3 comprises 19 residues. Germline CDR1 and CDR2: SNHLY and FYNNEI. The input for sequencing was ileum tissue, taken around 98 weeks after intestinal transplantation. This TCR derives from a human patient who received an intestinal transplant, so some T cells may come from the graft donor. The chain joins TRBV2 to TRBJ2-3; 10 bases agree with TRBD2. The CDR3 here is CASSAVLAGAPVSTDTQYF. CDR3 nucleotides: TGTGCCAGCAGTGCGGTTCTAGCGGGAGCGCCTGTTAGCACAGATACGCAGTATTTT.